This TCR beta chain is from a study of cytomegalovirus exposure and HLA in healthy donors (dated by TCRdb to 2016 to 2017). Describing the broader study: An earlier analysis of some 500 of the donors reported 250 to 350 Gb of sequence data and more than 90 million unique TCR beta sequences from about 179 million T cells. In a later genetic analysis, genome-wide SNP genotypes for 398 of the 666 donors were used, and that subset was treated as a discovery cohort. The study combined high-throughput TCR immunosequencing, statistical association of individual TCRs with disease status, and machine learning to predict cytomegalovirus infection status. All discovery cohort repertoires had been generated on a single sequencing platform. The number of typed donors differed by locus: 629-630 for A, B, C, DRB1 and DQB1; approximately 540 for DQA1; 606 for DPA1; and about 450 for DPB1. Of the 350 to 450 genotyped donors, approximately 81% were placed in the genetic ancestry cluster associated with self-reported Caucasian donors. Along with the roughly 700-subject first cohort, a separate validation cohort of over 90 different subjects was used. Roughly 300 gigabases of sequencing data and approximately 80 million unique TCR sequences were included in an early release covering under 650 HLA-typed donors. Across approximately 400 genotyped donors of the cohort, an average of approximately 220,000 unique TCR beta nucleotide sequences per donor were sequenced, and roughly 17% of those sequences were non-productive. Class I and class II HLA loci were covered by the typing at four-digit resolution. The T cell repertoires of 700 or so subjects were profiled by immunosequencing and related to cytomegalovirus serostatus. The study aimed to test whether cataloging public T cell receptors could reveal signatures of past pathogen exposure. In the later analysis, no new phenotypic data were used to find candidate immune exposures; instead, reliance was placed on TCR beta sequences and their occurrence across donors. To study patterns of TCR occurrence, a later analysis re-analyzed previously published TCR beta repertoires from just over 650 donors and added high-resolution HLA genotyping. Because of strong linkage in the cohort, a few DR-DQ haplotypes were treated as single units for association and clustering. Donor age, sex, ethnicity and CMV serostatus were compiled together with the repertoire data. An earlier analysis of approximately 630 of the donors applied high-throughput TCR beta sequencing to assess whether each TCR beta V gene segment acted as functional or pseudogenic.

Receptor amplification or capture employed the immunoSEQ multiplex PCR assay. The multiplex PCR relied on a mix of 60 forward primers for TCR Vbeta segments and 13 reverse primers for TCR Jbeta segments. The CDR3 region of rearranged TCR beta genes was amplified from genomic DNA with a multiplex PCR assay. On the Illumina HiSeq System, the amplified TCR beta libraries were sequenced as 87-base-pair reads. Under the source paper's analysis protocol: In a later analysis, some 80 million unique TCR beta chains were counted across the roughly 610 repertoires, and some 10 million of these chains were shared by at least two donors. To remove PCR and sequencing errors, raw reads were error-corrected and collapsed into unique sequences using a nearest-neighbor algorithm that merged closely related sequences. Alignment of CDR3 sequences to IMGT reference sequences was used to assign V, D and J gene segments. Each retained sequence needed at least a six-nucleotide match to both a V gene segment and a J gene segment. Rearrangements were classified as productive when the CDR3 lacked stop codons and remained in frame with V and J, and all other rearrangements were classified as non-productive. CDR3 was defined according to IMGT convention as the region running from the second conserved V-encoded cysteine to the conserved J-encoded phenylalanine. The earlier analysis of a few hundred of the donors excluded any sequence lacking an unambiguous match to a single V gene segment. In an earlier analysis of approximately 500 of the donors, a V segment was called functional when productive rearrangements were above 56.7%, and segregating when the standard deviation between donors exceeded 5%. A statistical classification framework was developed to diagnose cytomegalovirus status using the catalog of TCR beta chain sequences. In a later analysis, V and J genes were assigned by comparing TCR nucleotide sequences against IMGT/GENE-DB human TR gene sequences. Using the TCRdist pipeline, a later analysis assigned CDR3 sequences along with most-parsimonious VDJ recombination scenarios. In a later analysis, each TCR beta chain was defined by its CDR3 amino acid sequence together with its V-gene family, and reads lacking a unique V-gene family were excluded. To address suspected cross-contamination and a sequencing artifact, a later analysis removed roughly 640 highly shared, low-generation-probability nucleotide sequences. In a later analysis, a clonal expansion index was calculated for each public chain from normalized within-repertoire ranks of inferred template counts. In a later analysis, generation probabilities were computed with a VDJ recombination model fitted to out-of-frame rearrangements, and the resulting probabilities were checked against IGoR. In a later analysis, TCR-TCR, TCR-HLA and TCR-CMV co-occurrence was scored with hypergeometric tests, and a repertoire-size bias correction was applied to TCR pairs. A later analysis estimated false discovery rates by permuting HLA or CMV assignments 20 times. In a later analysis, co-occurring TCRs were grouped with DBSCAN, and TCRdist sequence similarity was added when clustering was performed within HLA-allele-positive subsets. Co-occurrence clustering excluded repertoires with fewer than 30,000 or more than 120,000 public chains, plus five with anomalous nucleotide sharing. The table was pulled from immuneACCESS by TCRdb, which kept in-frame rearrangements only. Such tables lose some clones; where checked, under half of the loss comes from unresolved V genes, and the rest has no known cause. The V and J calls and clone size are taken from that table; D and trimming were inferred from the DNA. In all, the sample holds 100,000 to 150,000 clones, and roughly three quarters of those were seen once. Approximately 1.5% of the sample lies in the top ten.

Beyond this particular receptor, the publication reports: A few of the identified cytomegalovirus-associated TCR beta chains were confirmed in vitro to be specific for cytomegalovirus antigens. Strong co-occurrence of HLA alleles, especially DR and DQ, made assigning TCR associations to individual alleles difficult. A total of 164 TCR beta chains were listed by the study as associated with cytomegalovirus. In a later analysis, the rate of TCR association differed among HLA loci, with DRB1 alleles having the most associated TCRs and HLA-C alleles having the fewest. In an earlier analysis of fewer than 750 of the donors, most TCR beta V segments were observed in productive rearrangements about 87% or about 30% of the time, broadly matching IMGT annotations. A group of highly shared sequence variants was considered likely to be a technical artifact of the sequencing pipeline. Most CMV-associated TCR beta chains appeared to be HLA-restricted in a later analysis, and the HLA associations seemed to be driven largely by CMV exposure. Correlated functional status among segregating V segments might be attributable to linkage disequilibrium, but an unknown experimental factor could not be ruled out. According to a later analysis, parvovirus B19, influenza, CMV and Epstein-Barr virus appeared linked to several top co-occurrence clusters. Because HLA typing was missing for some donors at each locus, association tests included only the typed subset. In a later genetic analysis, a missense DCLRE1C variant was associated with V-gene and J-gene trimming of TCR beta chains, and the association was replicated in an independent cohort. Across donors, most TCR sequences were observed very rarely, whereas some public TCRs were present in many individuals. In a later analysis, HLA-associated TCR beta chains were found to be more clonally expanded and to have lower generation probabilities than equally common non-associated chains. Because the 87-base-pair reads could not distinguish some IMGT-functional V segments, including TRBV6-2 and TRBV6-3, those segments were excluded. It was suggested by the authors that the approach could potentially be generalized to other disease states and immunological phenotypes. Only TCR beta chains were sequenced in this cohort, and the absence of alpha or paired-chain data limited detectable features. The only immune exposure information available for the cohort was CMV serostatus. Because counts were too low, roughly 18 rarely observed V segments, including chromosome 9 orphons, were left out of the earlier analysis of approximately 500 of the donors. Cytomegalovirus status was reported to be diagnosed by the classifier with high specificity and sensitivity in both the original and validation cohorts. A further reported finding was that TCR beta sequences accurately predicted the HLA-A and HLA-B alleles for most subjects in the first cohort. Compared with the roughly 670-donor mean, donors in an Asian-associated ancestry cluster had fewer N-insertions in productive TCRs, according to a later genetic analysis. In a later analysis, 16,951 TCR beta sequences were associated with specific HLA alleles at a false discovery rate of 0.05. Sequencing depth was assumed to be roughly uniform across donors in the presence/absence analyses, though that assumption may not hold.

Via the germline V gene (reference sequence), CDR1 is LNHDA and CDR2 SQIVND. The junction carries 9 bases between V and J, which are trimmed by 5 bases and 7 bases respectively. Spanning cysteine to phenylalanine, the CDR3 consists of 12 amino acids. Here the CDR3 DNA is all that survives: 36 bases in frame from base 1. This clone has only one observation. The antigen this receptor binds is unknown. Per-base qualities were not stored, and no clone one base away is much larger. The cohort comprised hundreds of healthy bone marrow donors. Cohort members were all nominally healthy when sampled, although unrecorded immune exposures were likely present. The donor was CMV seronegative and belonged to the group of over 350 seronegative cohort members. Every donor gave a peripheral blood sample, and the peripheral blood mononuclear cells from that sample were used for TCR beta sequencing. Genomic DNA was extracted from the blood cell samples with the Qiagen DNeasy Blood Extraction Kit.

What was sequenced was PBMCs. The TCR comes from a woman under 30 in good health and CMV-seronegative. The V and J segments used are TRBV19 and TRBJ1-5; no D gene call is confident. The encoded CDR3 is CASSYGGQPQHF. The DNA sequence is TGTGCCAGTAGTTACGGAGGCCAGCCCCAGCATTTT. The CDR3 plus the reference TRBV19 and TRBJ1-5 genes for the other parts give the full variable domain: DGGITQSPKYLFRKEGQNVTLSCEQNLNHDAMYWYRQDPGQGLRLIYYSQIVNDFQKGDIAEGYSVSREKKESFPLTVTSAQKNPTAFYLCASSYGGQPQHFGDGTRLSIL.